A selection of T cell receptor beta chains follows, all from one sample in a study of Tregs in tolerant kidney transplant recipients. Assay used: immunoSEQ multiplex PCR; TCRdb lists only in-frame clones, some missing. Of 98,000 or so clones listed, around 90% are singletons. The sequencing used CD4+ T cells from blood, collected before the transplant. The receptors derive from a human donor who received a combined kidney and bone marrow transplant. The CDR3 runs from the conserved cysteine through the conserved F or W. The D gene is left open where the match is weak. Where a row states a size, it is once, few, many or the class of an expanded clone; other rows omit it.

clone_size	v_call	cdr3_length	d_call	j_call	cdr3_aa	cdr3_nt
once	TRBV6-1	15	TRBD1	TRBJ1-4	CASSSQGAGSEKLFF	TGTGCCAGCAGTTCACAGGGGGCAGGAAGTGAAAAACTGTTTTTT
once	TRBV6-1	16	NA	TRBJ1-2	CASSEAGTGTYYGYTF	TGTGCCAGCAGTGAAGCGGGAACAGGGACCTACTATGGCTACACCTTC
NA	TRBV6-5	16	NA	TRBJ2-1	CASSSNPGLSYNEQFF	TGTGCCAGCAGTTCCAACCCAGGGTTGTCCTACAATGAGCAGTTCTTC
NA	TRBV5-1	16	TRBD2	TRBJ2-7	CASSASTSGRGYEQYF	TGCGCCAGCAGCGCCTCTACTAGCGGGAGAGGGTACGAGCAGTACTTC
NA	TRBV5-5	15	TRBD1	TRBJ1-2	CASSPRTGGDGGYTF	TGTGCCAGCAGCCCGCGGACAGGGGGCGACGGTGGCTACACCTTC
NA	TRBV27	15	TRBD1	TRBJ1-5	CASSFSQGADQPQHF	TGTGCCAGCAGTTTCTCACAGGGGGCGGATCAGCCCCAGCATTTT
NA	TRBV6-1	15	TRBD1	TRBJ2-7	CASSVPRQGFYEQYF	TGTGCCAGCAGTGTTCCGAGACAGGGGTTTTACGAGCAGTACTTC
NA	TRBV28	18	TRBD2	TRBJ2-5	CASTNHPASGRARETQYF	TGTGCCAGCACAAACCATCCGGCTAGCGGGAGGGCCCGGGAGACCCAGTACTTC
NA	TRBV5-1	20	TRBD2	TRBJ2-7	CASSLPTVGGGPSPPYEQYF	TGCGCCAGCAGCCTTCCGACTGTTGGCGGGGGGCCCTCTCCGCCCTACGAGCAGTACTTC
NA	TRBV29-1	17	TRBD2	TRBJ2-1	CSVGVRPPSGYYNEQFF	TGCAGCGTGGGGGTGAGACCCCCTAGCGGTTATTACAATGAGCAGTTCTTC
once	TRBV28	14	TRBD1	TRBJ1-2	CATVAGGEGYGYTF	TGTGCCACCGTGGCAGGGGGCGAGGGTTATGGCTACACCTTC
NA	TRBV7-8	16	TRBD1	TRBJ2-2	CASSSRQGANTGELFF	TGTGCCAGCAGCTCCCGACAGGGGGCTAACACCGGGGAGCTGTTTTTT
NA	TRBV7-7	12	NA	TRBJ2-5	CASSSGVETQYF	TGTGCCAGCAGCTCGGGGGTGGAGACCCAGTACTTC
NA	TRBV5-8	15	TRBD1	TRBJ2-7	CASSLGTGRTYEQYF	TGTGCCAGCAGCCTAGGGACAGGGCGTACCTACGAGCAGTACTTC
NA	TRBV4-1	14	NA	TRBJ2-7	CASSQPTGTYEQYF	TGCGCCAGCAGCCAACCTACAGGGACCTACGAGCAGTACTTC
NA	TRBV5-1	18	TRBD2	TRBJ2-5	CASSLAPGLAGGQETQYF	TGCGCCAGCAGCTTGGCCCCCGGACTAGCGGGAGGGCAAGAGACCCAGTACTTC
NA	TRBV30	13	TRBD2	TRBJ2-1	CAWSASGSGEQFF	TGTGCCTGGAGTGCTAGCGGGAGCGGGGAGCAGTTCTTC
NA	TRBV6-1	11	NA	TRBJ1-1	CASRDKLRAFF	TGTGCCAGCAGGGACAAATTAAGGGCTTTCTTT
NA	TRBV15	21	TRBD2	TRBJ2-1	CATSRVLSRLAGGSSYNEQFF	TGTGCCACCAGCAGAGTGTTATCTAGACTAGCGGGAGGCAGCTCCTACAATGAGCAGTTCTTC
NA	TRBV5-8	15	TRBD1	TRBJ1-5	CASSAGTGVNQPQHF	TGTGCCAGCAGCGCCGGGACAGGGGTGAATCAGCCCCAGCATTTT